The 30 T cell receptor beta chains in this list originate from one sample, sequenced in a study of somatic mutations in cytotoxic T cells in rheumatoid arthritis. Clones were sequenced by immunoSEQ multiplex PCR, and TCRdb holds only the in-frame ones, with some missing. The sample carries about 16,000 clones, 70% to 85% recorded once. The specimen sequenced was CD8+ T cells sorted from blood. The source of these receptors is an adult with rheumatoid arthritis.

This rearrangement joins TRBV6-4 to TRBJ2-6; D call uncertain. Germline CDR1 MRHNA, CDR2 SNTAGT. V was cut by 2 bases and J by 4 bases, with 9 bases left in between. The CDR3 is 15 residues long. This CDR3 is CASSDPNSGANVLTF. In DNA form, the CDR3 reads TGTGCCAGCAGTGACCCAAACTCCGGGGCCAACGTCCTGACTTTC.

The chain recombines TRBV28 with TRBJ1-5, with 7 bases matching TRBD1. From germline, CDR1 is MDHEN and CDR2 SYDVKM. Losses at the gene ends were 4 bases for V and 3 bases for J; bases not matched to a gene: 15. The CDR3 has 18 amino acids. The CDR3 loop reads CASSSPGQAGHPNQPQHF. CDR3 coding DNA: TGTGCCAGCAGTTCGCCCGGACAGGCCGGCCACCCCAATCAGCCCCAGCATTTT.

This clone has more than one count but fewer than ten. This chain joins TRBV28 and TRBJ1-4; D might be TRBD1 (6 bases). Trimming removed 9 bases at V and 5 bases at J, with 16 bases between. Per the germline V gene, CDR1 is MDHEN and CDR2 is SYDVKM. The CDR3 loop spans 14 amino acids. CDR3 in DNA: TGTGCCAGTTGCGGCACGGGGGCGAATGAAAAACTGTTTTTT. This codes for CASCGTGANEKLFF.

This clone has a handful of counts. The CDR3 region is CASSDSDTGELFF. The CDR3 region has the DNA TGTGCCAGCAGTGACTCGGACACCGGGGAGCTGTTTTTT. This rearrangement joins TRBV6-4 to TRBJ2-2; D gene unclear. The CDR3 covers 13 residues. Between the trimmed V and J ends, which lost 0 bases and 3 bases, there was a span of 2 bases. Germline CDR1 and CDR2: MRHNA and SNTAGT.

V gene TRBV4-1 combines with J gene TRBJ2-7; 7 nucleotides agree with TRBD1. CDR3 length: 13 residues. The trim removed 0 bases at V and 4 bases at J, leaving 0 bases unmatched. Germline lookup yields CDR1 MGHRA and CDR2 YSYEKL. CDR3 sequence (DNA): TGCGCCAGCAGCCAAGAGGACAGGTACGAGCAGTACTTC. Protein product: CASSQEDRYEQYF.

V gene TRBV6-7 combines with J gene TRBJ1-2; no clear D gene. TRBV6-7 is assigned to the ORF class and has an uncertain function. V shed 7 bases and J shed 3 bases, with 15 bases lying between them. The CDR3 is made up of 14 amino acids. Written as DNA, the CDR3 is TGTGCCAGCATTCAGAGGAGGCAAGACTATGGCTACACCTTC. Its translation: CASIQRRQDYGYTF.

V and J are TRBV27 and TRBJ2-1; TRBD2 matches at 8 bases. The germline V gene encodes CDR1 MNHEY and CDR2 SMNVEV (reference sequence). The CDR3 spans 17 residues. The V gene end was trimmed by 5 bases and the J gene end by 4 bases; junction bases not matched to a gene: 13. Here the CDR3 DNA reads TGTGCCAGCAGTAACGCCGGGGGGGACGTATTTTACAATGAGCAGTTCTTC. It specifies CASSNAGGDVFYNEQFF.

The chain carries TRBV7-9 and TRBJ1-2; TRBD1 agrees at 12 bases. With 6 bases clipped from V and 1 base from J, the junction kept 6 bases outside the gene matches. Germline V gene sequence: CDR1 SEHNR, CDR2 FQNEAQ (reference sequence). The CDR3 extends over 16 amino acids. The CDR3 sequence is CASRTGTGGLNYGYTF. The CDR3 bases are TGTGCCAGCAGGACCGGGACAGGGGGCCTTAACTATGGCTACACCTTC. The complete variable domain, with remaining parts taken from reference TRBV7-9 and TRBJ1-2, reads DTGVSQNPRHKITKRGQNVTFRCDPISEHNRLYWYRQTLGQGPEFLTYFQNEAQLEKSRLLSDRFSAERPKGSFSTLEIQRTEQGDSAMYLCASRTGTGGLNYGYTFGSGTRLTVV.

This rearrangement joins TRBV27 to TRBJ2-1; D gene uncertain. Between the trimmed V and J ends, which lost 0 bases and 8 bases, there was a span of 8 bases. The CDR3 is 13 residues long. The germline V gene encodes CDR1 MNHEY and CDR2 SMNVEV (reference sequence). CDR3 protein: CASSLSVRHEQFF. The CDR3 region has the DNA TGTGCCAGCAGTTTATCGGTTCGGCATGAGCAGTTCTTC.

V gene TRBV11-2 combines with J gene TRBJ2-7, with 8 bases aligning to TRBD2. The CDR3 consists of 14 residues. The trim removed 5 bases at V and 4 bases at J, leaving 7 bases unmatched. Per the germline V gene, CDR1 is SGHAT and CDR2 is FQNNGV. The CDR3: CASSDRGGGYEQYV. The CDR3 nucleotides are TGTGCCAGCAGCGACCGGGGGGGTGGTTACGAGCAGTACGTC.

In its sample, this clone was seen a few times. The CDR3 bases are TGTGCCAGCAGTGAAGGGTGGGCGAAACTGTTTTTT. This codes for CASSEGWAKLFF. The rearrangement joins TRBV2 to TRBJ1-4; no clear D. In germline, CDR1 is SNHLY, CDR2 FYNNEI. The length of the CDR3 is 12 residues. V lost 1 base and J 11 bases, leaving 8 bases between the germline ends.

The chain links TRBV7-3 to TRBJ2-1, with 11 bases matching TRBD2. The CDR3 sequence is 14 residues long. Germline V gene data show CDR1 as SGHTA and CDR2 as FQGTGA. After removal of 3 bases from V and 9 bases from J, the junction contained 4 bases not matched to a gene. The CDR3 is CASSLLAGGIEQFF. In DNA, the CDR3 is TGTGCCAGCAGCTTGCTAGCGGGGGGTATTGAGCAGTTCTTC.

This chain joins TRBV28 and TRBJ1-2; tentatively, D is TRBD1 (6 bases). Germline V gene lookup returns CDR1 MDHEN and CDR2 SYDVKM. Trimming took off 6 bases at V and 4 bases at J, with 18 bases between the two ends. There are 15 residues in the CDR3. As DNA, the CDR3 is TGTGCCAGCAGCCCAGAAACAGGGTTCGGCTATGGCTACACCTTC. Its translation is CASSPETGFGYGYTF.

The CDR3 region is CASSVGVSVDSPLHF. The CDR3 DNA sequence: TGTGCCAGCAGCGTCGGGGTGAGTGTGGATTCACCCCTCCACTTT. The chain couples TRBV9 to TRBJ1-6, with D unresolved. CDR1 is SGDLS, CDR2 YYNGEE, per germline. Trimming cost V 2 bases and J 8 bases, with 14 bases left between them. This CDR3 has 15 residues.

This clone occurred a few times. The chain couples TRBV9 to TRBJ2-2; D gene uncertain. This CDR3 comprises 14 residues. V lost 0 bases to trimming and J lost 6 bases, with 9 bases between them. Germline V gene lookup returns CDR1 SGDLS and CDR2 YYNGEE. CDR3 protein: CASSVGGVSGELFF. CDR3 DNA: TGTGCCAGCAGCGTAGGTGGGGTTTCCGGGGAGCTGTTTTTT.

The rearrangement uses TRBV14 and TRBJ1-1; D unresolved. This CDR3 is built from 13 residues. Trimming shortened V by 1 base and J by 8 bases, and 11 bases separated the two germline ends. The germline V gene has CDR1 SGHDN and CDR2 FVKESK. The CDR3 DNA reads TGTGCCAGCAGCCAAGGACGAGGCAGGGAAGCTTTCTTT. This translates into CASSQGRGREAFF.

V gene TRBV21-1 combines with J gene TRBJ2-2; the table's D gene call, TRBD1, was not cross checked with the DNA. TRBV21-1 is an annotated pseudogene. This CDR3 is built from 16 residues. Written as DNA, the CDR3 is TGTGCCAGCAGTCGGGACAGGGGGGACCTCACCGGGGAGCTGTTTTTT. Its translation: CASSRDRGDLTGELFF.

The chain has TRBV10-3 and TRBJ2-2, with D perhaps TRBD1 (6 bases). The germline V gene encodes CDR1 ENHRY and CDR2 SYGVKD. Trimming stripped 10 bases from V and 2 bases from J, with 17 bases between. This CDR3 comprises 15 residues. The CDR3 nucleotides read TGTGCCAGCAGGGGCTACGCGTTAAACACCGGGGAGCTGTTTTTT. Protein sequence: CASRGYALNTGELFF.

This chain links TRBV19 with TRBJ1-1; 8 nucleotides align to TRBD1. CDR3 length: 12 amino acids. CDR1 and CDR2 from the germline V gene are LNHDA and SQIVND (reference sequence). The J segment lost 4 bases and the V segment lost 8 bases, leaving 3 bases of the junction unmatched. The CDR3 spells CASLTGGTEAFF. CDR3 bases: TGTGCCAGTTTAACAGGGGGCACTGAAGCTTTCTTT.

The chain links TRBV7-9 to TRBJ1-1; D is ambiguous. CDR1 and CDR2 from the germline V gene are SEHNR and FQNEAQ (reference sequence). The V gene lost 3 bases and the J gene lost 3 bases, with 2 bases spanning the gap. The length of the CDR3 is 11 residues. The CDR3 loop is CASSLYTEAFF. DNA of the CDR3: TGTGCCAGCAGCTTGTACACTGAAGCTTTCTTT.

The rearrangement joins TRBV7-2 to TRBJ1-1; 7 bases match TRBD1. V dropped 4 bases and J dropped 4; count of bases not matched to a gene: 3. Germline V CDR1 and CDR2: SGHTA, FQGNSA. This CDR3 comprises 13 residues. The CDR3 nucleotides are TGTGCCAGCAGCTCAGGGGGGACCACTGAAGCTTTCTTT. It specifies CASSSGGTTEAFF.

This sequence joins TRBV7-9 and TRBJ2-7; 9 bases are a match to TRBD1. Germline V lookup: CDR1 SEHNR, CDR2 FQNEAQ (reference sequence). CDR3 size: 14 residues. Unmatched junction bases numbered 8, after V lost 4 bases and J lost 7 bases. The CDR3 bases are TGTGCCAGCAGCTCGACAGGGGGTCTGTGGGAGCAGTACTTC. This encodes CASSSTGGLWEQYF. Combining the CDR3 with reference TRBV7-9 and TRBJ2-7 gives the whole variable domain DTGVSQNPRHKITKRGQNVTFRCDPISEHNRLYWYRQTLGQGPEFLTYFQNEAQLEKSRLLSDRFSAERPKGSFSTLEIQRTEQGDSAMYLCASSSTGGLWEQYFGPGTRLTVT.

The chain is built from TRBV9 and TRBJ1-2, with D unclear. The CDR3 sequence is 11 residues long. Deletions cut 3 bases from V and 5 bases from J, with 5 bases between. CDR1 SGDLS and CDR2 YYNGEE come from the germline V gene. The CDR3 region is CASSAIYGYTF. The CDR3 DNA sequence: TGTGCCAGCAGCGCGATTTATGGCTACACCTTC.

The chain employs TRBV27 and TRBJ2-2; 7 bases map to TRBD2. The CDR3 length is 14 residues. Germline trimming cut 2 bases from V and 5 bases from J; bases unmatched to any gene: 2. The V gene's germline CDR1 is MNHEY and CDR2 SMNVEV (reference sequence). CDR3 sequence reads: CASSLGEGTGELFF. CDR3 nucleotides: TGTGCCAGCAGTTTAGGGGAGGGTACCGGGGAGCTGTTTTTT.

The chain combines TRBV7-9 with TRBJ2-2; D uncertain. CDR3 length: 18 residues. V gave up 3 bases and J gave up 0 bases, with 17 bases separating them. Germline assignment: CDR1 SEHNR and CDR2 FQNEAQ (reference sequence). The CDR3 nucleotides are TGTGCCAGCAGCTTCCCTAATAGGTTGGCCGCGAACACCGGGGAGCTGTTTTTT. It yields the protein CASSFPNRLAANTGELFF.

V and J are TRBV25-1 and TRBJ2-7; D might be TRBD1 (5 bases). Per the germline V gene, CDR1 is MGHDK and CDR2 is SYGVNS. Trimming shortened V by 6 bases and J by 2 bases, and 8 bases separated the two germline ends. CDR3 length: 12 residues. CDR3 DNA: TGTGCCAGCAGCGACAGAGCCTACGAGCAGTACTTC. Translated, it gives CASSDRAYEQYF.

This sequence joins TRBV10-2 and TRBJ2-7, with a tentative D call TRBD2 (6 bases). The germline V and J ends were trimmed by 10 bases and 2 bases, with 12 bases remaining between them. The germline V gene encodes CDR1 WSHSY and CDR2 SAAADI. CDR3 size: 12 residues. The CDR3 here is CATQTRPYEQYF. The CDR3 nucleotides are TGCGCCACCCAGACTAGACCCTACGAGCAGTACTTC.

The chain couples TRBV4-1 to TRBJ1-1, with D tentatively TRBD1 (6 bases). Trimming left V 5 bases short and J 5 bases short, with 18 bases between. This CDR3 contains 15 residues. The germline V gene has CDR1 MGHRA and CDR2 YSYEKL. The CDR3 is CASSGEGGKGTEAFF. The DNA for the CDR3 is TGCGCCAGCAGCGGTGAGGGGGGGAAGGGAACTGAAGCTTTCTTT.

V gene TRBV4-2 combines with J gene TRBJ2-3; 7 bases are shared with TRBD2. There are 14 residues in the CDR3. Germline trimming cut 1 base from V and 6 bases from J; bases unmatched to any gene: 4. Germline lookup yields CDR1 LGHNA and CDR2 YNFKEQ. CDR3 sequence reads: CASSQGLAQDTQYF. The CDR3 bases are TGTGCCAGCAGCCAAGGACTAGCTCAGGATACGCAGTATTTT.

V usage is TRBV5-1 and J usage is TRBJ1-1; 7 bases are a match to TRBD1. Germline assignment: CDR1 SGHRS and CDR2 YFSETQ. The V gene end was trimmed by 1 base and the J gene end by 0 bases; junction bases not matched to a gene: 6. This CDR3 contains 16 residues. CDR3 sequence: CASSLFTDRVNTEAFF. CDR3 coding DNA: TGCGCCAGCAGCTTGTTCACTGACAGGGTGAACACTGAAGCTTTCTTT.